This T cell receptor (beta chain) appears in the sequencing data of a study of CD8 T cells in ankylosing spondylitis. Overall study results and limits: Matched ankylosing spondylitis synovial fluid reportedly contained a significantly enriched population of disease-linked clones. Disease-linked clones were CD8+ and relatively rare in peripheral blood. A motif in TCR beta, a set of under ten highly homologous variants, appeared characteristic of ankylosing spondylitis blood.

This CDR3 spans 15 amino acids. CDR1 and CDR2 from the germline V gene are SNHLY and FYNNEI. The ends lost 2 bases at V and 1 base at J; junction bases unmatched: 2. Researchers built TCR beta libraries using quantitative 5'-RACE with molecular barcodes. Via MiXCR, TCRdb re-called the 5' RACE reads, giving one row per CDR3 protein. In the table there are about 90,000 distinct CDR3 sequences, roughly 10% of which are singletons. This clonotype was found a few times. Its target is not known. The chain links TRBV2 to TRBJ2-3, with 8 bases matching TRBD2. The TCR comes from a male donor with ankylosing spondylitis. Sequenced material: blood, either unsorted or a sorted T cell fraction (not recorded which). CDR3 loop: CASSELGRGTDTQYF. The CDR3 nucleotides are TGTGCCAGCAGTGAACTCGGGAGGGGCACAGATACGCAGTATTTT.